Detailed here is one TCR beta chain. The sample originates from a study of cytomegalovirus exposure and HLA in healthy donors. The repertoire was sequenced with immunoSEQ multiplex PCR; TCRdb's copy has only in-frame clones and lacks some. The profile covers around 60,000 clones, with around 90% appearing a single time and about 2.9% taken by the ten largest. The TCR was taken from a man aged 18 to 29 in good health and CMV-seronegative. The material sequenced was PBMCs.

For the CDR3, the DNA is TGTGCCAGCAGCTTGGCCGGGACAGCCCAGCCCCAGCATTTT. Translation gives CASSLAGTAQPQHF. The chain employs TRBV5-8 and TRBJ1-5; 7 nucleotides align to TRBD1. This CDR3 is 14 amino acids long. V shed 0 bases and J 7 bases; nucleotides not matched to a gene: 4. Germline lookup yields CDR1 SGHTS and CDR2 YDEGEE.